Each of the 27 T cell receptor beta chains below was sequenced from the same sample in a study of regulatory T cells in long-lasting Graves disease. Investigators prepared the TCR beta libraries by applying iRepertoire HTBI primers and Arm-PCR of CDR3 regions. Via MiXCR, TCRdb re-called the multiplex PCR reads, giving one row per CDR3 protein. Here the sample spans about 560,000 distinct CDR3 sequences, 15% to 20% being singletons. Time point described: newly diagnosed GD, antithyroid drugs for less than 3 months. RNA from PBMCs was the source of the TCR library. These sequences were also reported in another study, on T cells in Graves' hyperthyroidism and ophthalmopathy.

The source material was peripheral blood mononuclear cells (PBMCs), sampled at new diagnosis, from a patient treated with antithyroid drugs. The source is a man aged 18 to 30 with Graves disease.

This clonotype was observed many times. The rearrangement uses TRBV20-1 and TRBJ2-7; 9 nucleotides align to TRBD2. Germline values: CDR1 DFQATT, CDR2 SNEGSKA (reference sequence). The trim removed 1 base at V and 7 bases at J, leaving 5 bases unmatched. This CDR3 comprises 13 residues. The CDR3 loop reads CSARVSREGEQYF. The CDR3 nucleotides are TGCAGTGCTAGAGTGTCGCGGGAGGGAGAGCAGTACTTC.

This clonotype was detected only a few times. The chain couples TRBV9 to TRBJ1-5, with 7 bases fitting TRBD1. The V segment lost 2 bases and the J segment 3 bases; nucleotides outside the gene matches: 5. Germline CDR1 and CDR2: SGDLS and YYNGEE. This CDR3 is built from 15 residues. The CDR3 region has the DNA TGTGCCAGCAGCGTTGAGGGGGCAGACAATCAGCCCCAGCATTTT. Translating it yields CASSVEGADNQPQHF.

A few counts support this clonotype. V usage is TRBV27 and J usage is TRBJ2-2; D tentatively fits TRBD1 or TRBD2 (5 bases each). V lost 6 bases and J lost 6, with 14 bases in between. The CDR3 sequence is 14 residues long. Germline CDR1 and CDR2: MNHEY and SMNVEV (reference sequence). CDR3 in DNA: TGTGCCAGCAGGAAAGGGACGCTCGCCGGGGAGCTGTTTTTT. Encoded protein: CASRKGTLAGELFF.

In its sample, this clonotype was seen many times. The V gene is TRBV2, the J gene TRBJ2-2, with a tentative D call TRBD2 (6 bases). Trimming took 3 bases from V and 6 from J, leaving 14 bases between them. CDR3 length: 15 residues. The germline V gene has CDR1 SNHLY and CDR2 FYNNEI. This CDR3 is CASSEDPPGAGELFF. The CDR3 region has the DNA TGTGCCAGCAGTGAGGACCCCCCGGGGGCCGGGGAGCTGTTTTTT.

The CDR3 loop reads CASSLQGGHEQYF. CDR3 sequence (DNA): TGTGCCAGCAGTCTCCAGGGAGGCCACGAGCAGTACTTC. V is TRBV27 and J is TRBJ2-7; possible D gene TRBD2, 6 bases. CDR1 MNHEY and CDR2 SMNVEV come from the germline V gene (reference sequence). The CDR3 loop spans 13 amino acids. Trimming stripped 5 bases from V and 5 bases from J, with 13 bases between.

This clonotype was found a few times. This sequence joins TRBV7-9 and TRBJ1-2, with D perhaps matching TRBD1 (6 bases). The CDR3 length is 13 residues. Germline-derived CDR1 and CDR2 are SEHNR and FQNEAQ (reference sequence). V was trimmed by 7 bases and J by 0 bases, leaving 9 bases between them. The CDR3 nucleotides are TGTGCCAGCACGACAGGAGCTAACTATGGCTACACCTTC. Its translation: CASTTGANYGYTF.

This clonotype was picked up many times. This sequence joins TRBV5-1 and TRBJ2-7; 8 nucleotides align to TRBD1. CDR3 size: 16 residues. Germline CDR1 is SGHRS and CDR2 is YFSETQ. Losses at the gene ends were 4 bases for V and 5 bases for J; bases not matched to a gene: 14. The CDR3 loop is CASSPDSTDRGNEQYF. The CDR3 DNA follows: TGCGCCAGCAGCCCCGACTCTACCGACAGGGGTAACGAGCAGTACTTC.

This clonotype has just a few counts. V is TRBV27 and J is TRBJ2-2; 7 nucleotides agree with TRBD2. J was trimmed by 6 bases and V by 5 bases; bases with no gene match: 15. This CDR3 comprises 17 residues. The V gene's germline CDR1 is MNHEY and CDR2 SMNVEV (reference sequence). The DNA for the CDR3 is TGTGCCAGCAGTGGCCCCCGTGGCGGGAGTAAGGCCGGGGAGCTGTTTTTT. It yields the protein CASSGPRGGSKAGELFF.

This clonotype was detected only a few times. V and J are TRBV7-9 and TRBJ2-2; 9 bases map to TRBD1. The CDR3 totals 16 residues. Looked up from germline, CDR1 is SEHNR and CDR2 is FQNEAQ (reference sequence). The junction had 10 bases not matched to a gene; V was cut back by 5 bases and J by 6 bases. CDR3 sequence: CASSPRDRDFAGELFF. The CDR3 bases are TGTGCCAGCAGCCCCCGGGACAGGGATTTCGCCGGGGAGCTGTTTTTT.

This clonotype showed up many times. The chain links TRBV12-5 to TRBJ2-1, with 7 bases fitting TRBD2. V shed 3 bases and J 0 bases; nucleotides not matched to a gene: 11. Germline V lookup: CDR1 LGHNT, CDR2 FRNRAP. The CDR3 contains 18 residues. DNA for the CDR3: TGTGCTAGTGGTTTCCCAGCTGACGGCGGGAGCTCCTACAATGAGCAGTTCTTC. Its protein product is CASGFPADGGSSYNEQFF.

This clonotype was observed a few times. This chain links TRBV15 with TRBJ1-5; D not certain. Trimming pared 3 bases from V and 2 bases from J, leaving 17 bases between. The CDR3 contains 17 residues. Germline values: CDR1 LNHNV, CDR2 YYDKDF (reference sequence). In nucleotides, the CDR3 is TGTGCCACCAGCAGTAATTTCGTGGCGAATGGCAATCAGCCCCAGCATTTT. This translates into CATSSNFVANGNQPQHF.

V usage is TRBV7-7 and J usage is TRBJ2-5, with 8 positions matching TRBD2. The germline gives CDR1 SSHAT, CDR2 FNYEAQ (reference sequence). The CDR3 extends over 12 amino acids. The CDR3, as DNA: TGTGCTAGCGGGATCGACCAAGAGACCCAGTACTTC. This gives the protein CASGIDQETQYF.

This CDR3 reads CASSEGEGWQPQHF. CDR3 nucleotide sequence: TGTGCCAGCAGCGAGGGGGAGGGGTGGCAGCCCCAGCATTTT. The V call is TRBV9, the J call TRBJ1-5; weak D call: TRBD1 (6 bases). There are 14 residues in the CDR3. Trimming pared 3 bases from V and 7 bases from J, leaving 14 bases between. Germline V gene lookup returns CDR1 SGDLS and CDR2 YYNGEE.

In this sample, this clonotype turned up many times. V usage is TRBV7-9 and J usage is TRBJ2-6; D not certain. The V gene's germline CDR1 is SEHNR and CDR2 FQNEAQ (reference sequence). CDR3 length equals 15 residues. The ends were cut back, 1 base at V and 0 bases at J, with 4 bases in the middle. The CDR3 nucleotides are TGTGCCAGCAGCTTAGACCTCTCTGGGGCCAACGTCCTGACTTTC. As protein: CASSLDLSGANVLTF.

This clonotype was counted only a few times. V usage is TRBV30 and J usage is TRBJ2-7, with unresolved D. This CDR3 is 14 amino acids long. V was pared by 1 base and J by 7 bases, with 17 bases between. Germline lookup yields CDR1 GTSNPN and CDR2 SVGIG (reference sequence). The CDR3 loop reads CAWSAVVMRREQYF. The CDR3 nucleotides are TGTGCCTGGAGTGCGGTAGTGATGAGGCGGGAGCAGTACTTC. The full variable domain, with the rest looked up from reference TRBV30 and TRBJ2-7, is SQTIHQWPATLVQPVGSPLSLECTVEGTSNPNLYWYRQAAGRGLQLLFYSVGIGQISSEVPQNLSASRPQDRQFILSSKKLLLSDSGFYLCAWSAVVMRREQYFGPGTRLTVT.

This clonotype occurred many times. This chain links TRBV6-1 with TRBJ1-2; TRBD1 might be the D (5 bases). Trimming stripped 5 bases from V and 6 bases from J, with 16 bases between. This CDR3 contains 14 residues. Germline CDR1 MNHNS, CDR2 SASEGT. CDR3 bases: TGTGCCAGCAGTCCTCGGGACGCCGAGGATGGCTACACCTTC. This codes for CASSPRDAEDGYTF.

This clonotype was found many times. The J gene is TRBJ1-1, the V gene TRBV7-9; unclear D gene. Germline V gene lookup returns CDR1 SEHNR and CDR2 FQNEAQ (reference sequence). V lost 5 bases and J 7 bases, leaving 14 bases between the germline ends. This CDR3 region has 13 residues. CDR3 DNA: TGTGCCAGCAGCACCCCAGCTGCAGGTGAAGCTTTCTTT. Its translation is CASSTPAAGEAFF.

The sample holds many counts of this clonotype. The J gene is TRBJ2-1, the V gene TRBV5-1; TRBD2 aligns across 7 bases. V was clipped by 4 bases and J by 9 bases; unmatched bases: 7. The CDR3 spans 13 residues. The V gene's germline CDR1 is SGHRS and CDR2 YFSETQ. The CDR3 DNA follows: TGCGCCAGCAGCGATTGGGGCGGGGGTGAGCAGTTCTTC. Translating gives CASSDWGGGEQFF. Full variable domain (remainder filled in from reference TRBV5-1 and TRBJ2-1): KAGVTQTPRYLIKTRGQQVTLSCSPISGHRSVSWYQQTPGQGLQFLFEYFSETQRNKGNFPGRFSGRQFSNSRSEMNVSTLELGDSALYLCASSDWGGGEQFFGPGTRLTVL.

The sample holds many counts of this clonotype. This chain uses TRBV30 with TRBJ1-2; D is undetermined. The CDR3 length is 11 residues. V was cut by 2 bases and J by 4 bases, with 5 bases left in between. In germline, CDR1 is GTSNPN, CDR2 SVGIG (reference sequence). The CDR3 DNA reads as TGTGCCTGGAGTACCTCCTATGGCTACACCTTC. Amino acid sequence: CAWSTSYGYTF.

This clonotype was picked up many times. The gene calls are TRBV27 and TRBJ2-7; 9 nucleotides agree with TRBD2. V was pared by 4 bases and J by 5 bases, with 9 bases of the junction left unmatched. CDR3 length: 15 residues. Germline CDR1 MNHEY, CDR2 SMNVEV (reference sequence). CDR3 DNA: TGTGCCAGCAGTTGGGATAGCGGGAGTGTCGACGAGCAGTACTTC. As protein: CASSWDSGSVDEQYF.

This clonotype was counted at least ten times. CDR3 nucleotide sequence: TGTGCCAGCACTAGGACAGGGGGCGATGAAAAACTGTTTTTT. This encodes CASTRTGGDEKLFF. The chain joins TRBV12-3 or TRBV12-4 to TRBJ1-4, with TRBD1 matching over 11 bases. This CDR3 is built from 14 residues. The V segment lost 7 bases and the J segment 6 bases; nucleotides outside the gene matches: 4.

This clonotype was counted at least ten times. The chain combines TRBV30 with TRBJ1-1, with no clear D. The CDR3 is 14 residues long. The germline V gene has CDR1 GTSNPN and CDR2 SVGIG (reference sequence). V was shortened by 0 bases and J by 0 bases, with 8 bases between the two germline ends. CDR3 coding DNA: TGTGCCTGGAGTGTCAAAGTCATGAACACTGAAGCTTTCTTT. Translating gives CAWSVKVMNTEAFF.

This clonotype was detected ten times or more. The chain has TRBV12-3 or TRBV12-4 and TRBJ2-3; the D gene could be TRBD1 or TRBD2 (7 bases each). The CDR3 extends over 15 amino acids. V was pared by 1 base and J by 3 bases, with 11 bases between. The CDR3 protein is CASSLGQGGTDTQYF. CDR3 bases: TGTGCCAGCAGTTTAGGCCAGGGGGGGACAGATACGCAGTATTTT.

This clonotype has a handful of counts. The chain has TRBV20-1 and TRBJ2-7, with a weak D call TRBD2 (6 bases). The V gene lost 4 bases and the J gene lost 4 bases, with 17 bases spanning the gap. The CDR3 has 14 amino acids. Germline CDR1 and CDR2: DFQATT and SNEGSKA (reference sequence). The CDR3 region has the DNA TGCAGTGCTAATCTTTCCCCGGAGGGTTACGAGCAGTACTTC. This sequence encodes CSANLSPEGYEQYF.

In this sample, this clonotype turned up many times. This chain links TRBV18 with TRBJ2-3; D is undetermined. Trimming shortened V by 1 base and J by 5 bases, and 1 base separated the two germline ends. The CDR3 runs 11 residues. Germline values: CDR1 KGHSH, CDR2 LQKENI. Here the CDR3 DNA reads TGTGCCAGCTCACCACAAGATACGCAGTATTTT. This codes for CASSPQDTQYF.

This clonotype was counted ten times or more. This CDR3 is CASSFNSGGTSSYEQYF. Written as DNA, the CDR3 is TGTGCCAGCAGCTTTAATTCAGGCGGAACCAGCTCCTACGAGCAGTACTTC. The rearrangement uses TRBV11-2 and TRBJ2-7; D is undetermined. Germline V CDR1 and CDR2: SGHAT, FQNNGV. V was trimmed by 3 bases and J by 0 bases, leaving 18 bases between them. The CDR3 contains 17 residues.

The rearrangement uses TRBV29-1 and TRBJ1-4, with D unclear. Germline V gene sequence: CDR1 SQVTM, CDR2 ANQGSEA. Trimming left V 3 bases short and J 6 bases short, with 11 bases between. This CDR3 comprises 13 residues. Here the CDR3 DNA reads TGCAGCGTTGAGTCACAGCTAGATGAAAAACTGTTTTTT. As protein: CSVESQLDEKLFF.